This T cell receptor beta chain is from a study of follicular helper T cells after annual influenza vaccination. The wider study: For some subjects, blood spans the 2013-2014, 2014-2015 and 2015-2016 annual vaccinations.

Assay used: immunoSEQ multiplex PCR; TCRdb lists only in-frame clones, some missing. The data contain about 11,000 clones, under 80% of them singletons. This CDR3 is built from 14 residues. The V segment lost 6 bases and the J segment 6 bases; nucleotides outside the gene matches: 6. The germline V gene encodes CDR1 LNHDA and CDR2 SQIVND (reference sequence). Study-wide findings and caveats: ICOS+CD38+ cTfh clonality tracked population frequency, and its change tracked circulating plasmablast change.

This clone turned up a few times. Antigen specificity is unknown. Vaccine contraindications, substance abuse, HIV/AIDS, active malignancy and active illness excluded donors. This TCR was sampled from an adult who received the influenza vaccine. This chain links TRBV19 with TRBJ2-2, with 8 positions matching TRBD1. The sequences come from CXCR5- memory CD4+ T cells sorted from blood, collected 6 weeks after influenza vaccination. CDR3 sequence: CASSPDRGAGELFF. CDR3 in DNA: TGTGCCAGTAGCCCTGACAGGGGTGCCGGGGAGCTGTTTTTT.